This entry features one TCR beta chain sequence. Germline CDR1 reads MGHRA; CDR2 reads YSYEKL. Trimming removed 8 bases from V and 2 bases from J, with 11 bases in between. The CDR3 extends over 13 amino acids. The data are from a study of blood T cells in healthy people across ages. Then a second PCR, running roughly 7 to 11 cycles, was carried out with a sample-barcoded 5' primer and a J-beta primer mix. Via MiXCR, TCRdb re-called the 5' RACE reads, giving one row per CDR3 protein. The sample lists over 1,200,000 distinct CDR3 sequences; roughly 64% were seen once. Sample: blood. The chain has TRBV4-1 and TRBJ2-3, with D possibly being TRBD2 (6 bases). This TCR was recovered from a young man in good health. CDR3 in amino acids: CASARDYTDTQYF. The CDR3 DNA reads TGCGCCAGCGCGCGGGATTACACAGATACGCAGTATTTT.